The 2 T cell receptor beta chains below come from one sample, sequenced in a study of OX40 agonist ivuxolimab in advanced cancers. This table comes from immunoSEQ multiplex PCR, and its TCRdb copy is limited to in-frame clones, with some not included. Here the sample spans approximately 22,000 clones, approximately 86% being singletons. Sequenced material: CD4+ or CD8+ T cells sorted from blood, taken in a trial of the OX40 agonist ivuxolimab. Receptors were obtained from an adult with an advanced solid tumor such as melanoma, head and neck, liver or kidney cancer.

The chain couples TRBV19 to TRBJ2-7; no definite D call. V lost 6 bases to trimming and J lost 4 bases, with 19 bases between them. This CDR3 contains 15 residues. Looked up from germline, CDR1 is LNHDA and CDR2 is SQIVND (reference sequence). The DNA for the CDR3 is TGTGCCAGTAGCCATCGACTGGTCGGAGCATACGAGCAGTACTTC. Its translation: CASSHRLVGAYEQYF.

In DNA form, the CDR3 reads TGTGCCATTAGGGTCGGCCCAGATACGCAGTATTTT. It is translated as CAIRVGPDTQYF. This chain uses TRBV10-3 with TRBJ2-3; D remains ambiguous. Trimming left V 9 bases short and J 4 bases short, with 11 bases between. CDR1 and CDR2 (germline): ENHRY, SYGVKD. The CDR3 consists of 12 residues.